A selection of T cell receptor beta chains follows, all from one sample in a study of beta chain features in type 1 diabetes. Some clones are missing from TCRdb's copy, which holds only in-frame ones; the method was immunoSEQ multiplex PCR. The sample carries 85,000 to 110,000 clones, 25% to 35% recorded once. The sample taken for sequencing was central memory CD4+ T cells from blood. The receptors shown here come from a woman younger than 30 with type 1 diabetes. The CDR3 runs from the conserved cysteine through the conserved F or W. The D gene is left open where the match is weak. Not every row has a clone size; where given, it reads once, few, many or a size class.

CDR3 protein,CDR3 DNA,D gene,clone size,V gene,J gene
CSVVDRGGETQYF,TGCAGCGTTGTGGACAGGGGCGGGGAGACCCAGTACTTC,TRBD1,many,TRBV29-1,TRBJ2-5
CASSPVAREGFF,TGTGCCAGCAGCCCCGTGGCTAGGGAGGGGTTCTTC,TRBD2,.,TRBV7-2,TRBJ2-1
CASSFSSAGDTQYF,TGTGCCAGCAGCTTTAGCTCAGCGGGGGATACGCAGTATTTT,TRBD2,once,TRBV11-2,TRBJ2-3
CASSARRVAKGETQYF,TGTGCCAGTAGTGCCCGGAGGGTCGCGAAGGGAGAGACCCAGTACTTC,.,few,TRBV19,TRBJ2-5
CASSLGTGDFTDTQYF,TGCGCCAGCAGCCTCGGGACAGGGGATTTCACAGATACGCAGTATTTT,TRBD1,.,TRBV5-1,TRBJ2-3
CASRRQGNTEAFF,TGTGCCAGCAGACGACAGGGCAACACTGAAGCTTTCTTT,TRBD1,few,TRBV2,TRBJ1-1
CASRPTGQGYEQYF,TGTGCCAGTCGCCCAACGGGACAGGGCTACGAGCAGTACTTC,TRBD1,few,TRBV19,TRBJ2-7
CAWSRGRGYGYTF,TGTGCCTGGAGTAGGGGGCGCGGCTATGGCTACACCTTC,TRBD1,.,TRBV30,TRBJ1-2
CASRLPGREVGNEQFF,TGTGCCAGCAGACTCCCTGGGCGGGAAGTAGGCAATGAGCAGTTCTTC,.,.,TRBV11-2,TRBJ2-1
CASSLLRDSAPYEQYF,TGCGCCAGCAGCCTCCTGAGGGACAGTGCCCCCTACGAGCAGTACTTC,TRBD1,.,TRBV5-1,TRBJ2-7
CASSRGGIGYTF,TGTGCCAGCAGCCGGGGGGGGATCGGCTACACCTTC,.,.,TRBV7-9,TRBJ1-2
CASSPGTSAPNTGELFF,TGTGCCAGCAGCCCCGGGACTAGCGCGCCGAACACCGGGGAGCTGTTTTTT,TRBD2,.,TRBV5-4,TRBJ2-2
CASSLPQTNTGELFF,TGTGCCAGCAGTTTGCCCCAGACGAACACCGGGGAGCTGTTTTTT,.,.,TRBV28,TRBJ2-2
CASSSRRGTGELFF,TGTGCCAGCAGTAGCCGAAGGGGAACCGGGGAGCTGTTTTTT,.,.,TRBV7-2,TRBJ2-2
CASSLRAGVSTDTQYF,TGTGCCAGCAGTTTGCGCGCGGGAGTTAGCACAGATACGCAGTATTTT,TRBD2,.,TRBV27,TRBJ2-3
CASSRQGPGSGANVLTF,TGTGCCAGCAGTCGTCAGGGCCCGGGCTCTGGGGCCAACGTCCTGACTTTC,.,.,TRBV2,TRBJ2-6
CASSPPGNTEAFF,TGTGCCAGCAGTCCCCCAGGGAACACTGAAGCTTTCTTT,.,.,TRBV27,TRBJ1-1
CASSFKTGYNEKLFF,TGCGCCAGCAGCTTCAAAACAGGGTACAATGAAAAACTGTTTTTT,.,few,TRBV5-1,TRBJ1-4
CSVEQGNTEAFF,TGCAGCGTTGAACAGGGGAACACTGAAGCTTTCTTT,.,.,TRBV29-1,TRBJ1-1
CATSRVAADRPGTEAFF,TGCGCCACCAGCAGAGTTGCCGCCGACAGGCCGGGCACTGAAGCTTTCTTT,.,.,TRBV15,TRBJ1-1
CASRGGGVARHQPQHF,TGTGCCAGCAGGGGAGGAGGGGTCGCTCGCCATCAGCCCCAGCATTTT,.,.,TRBV2,TRBJ1-5
CASSLEHGDTEAFF,TGTGCCAGCAGCTTAGAGCACGGAGACACTGAAGCTTTCTTT,.,.,TRBV11-3,TRBJ1-1
CASRQQGGALFF,TGTGCCAGCAGGCAACAGGGAGGGGCACTCTTCTTC,.,.,TRBV6-5,TRBJ2-1
CASSYSDRDSDEQFF,TGTGCCAGCAGTTACTCGGACAGGGACAGCGATGAGCAGTTCTTC,TRBD1,.,TRBV6-5,TRBJ2-1
CASSFSHGLRQPQHF,TGTGCCAGCAGCTTCTCTCACGGGTTACGTCAGCCCCAGCATTTT,.,few,TRBV7-2,TRBJ1-5
CASSSLAGVQETQYF,TGTGCCAGCAGCTCACTAGCGGGAGTCCAAGAGACCCAGTACTTC,TRBD2,.,TRBV7-8,TRBJ2-5
CAWSWAGGKRTGELFF,TGTGCCTGGAGCTGGGCGGGGGGGAAGAGGACCGGGGAGCTGTTTTTT,TRBD2,few,TRBV30,TRBJ2-2
CASSAGTSRIQETQYF,TGTGCCAGCAGCGCGGGGACTAGCAGAATACAAGAGACCCAGTACTTC,TRBD2,.,TRBV5-4,TRBJ2-5
CASSLSFPPGTQYF,TGTGCCAGCAGCTTATCCTTCCCCCCGGGGACCCAGTACTTC,.,.,TRBV7-8,TRBJ2-5
CASSLGRLAGGQETQYF,TGTGCCAGCAGCTTAGGGAGACTAGCGGGAGGGCAAGAGACCCAGTACTTC,TRBD2,.,TRBV7-2,TRBJ2-5
CASSLAGPDTQYF,TGTGCCAGCAGCTTGGCGGGCCCAGATACGCAGTATTTT,.,few,TRBV11-3,TRBJ2-3
CASSYTRNTEAFF,TGTGCCAGCAGCTACACAAGGAACACTGAAGCTTTCTTT,.,.,TRBV7-9,TRBJ1-1
CASSPGVTDYGYTF,TGTGCCAGCTCGCCGGGGGTTACAGACTATGGCTACACCTTC,.,.,TRBV6-6,TRBJ1-2
CASSRGSNQPQHF,TGTGCCAGTAGTAGGGGCAGCAATCAGCCCCAGCATTTT,.,few,TRBV19,TRBJ1-5
CASSPARGQKLFF,TGTGCCAGCAGCCCGGCCAGGGGGCAGAAACTGTTTTTT,TRBD1,.,TRBV11-2,TRBJ1-4
CASSAASAEETQYF,TGTGCCAGCAGTGCAGCTAGCGCGGAAGAGACCCAGTACTTC,.,.,TRBV2,TRBJ2-5
CASSPRTSGIETQYF,TGTGCCAGCAGCCCACGGACTAGCGGAATAGAGACCCAGTACTTC,TRBD2,.,TRBV7-3,TRBJ2-5
CASSEGEAGPTGNQPQHF,TGTGCCAGCAGTGAGGGGGAGGCAGGCCCGACAGGGAATCAGCCCCAGCATTTT,TRBD1,few,TRBV6-1,TRBJ1-5
CAISESLRKRETQYF,TGTGCCATCAGTGAGTCATTGCGAAAGCGGGAGACCCAGTACTTC,.,.,TRBV10-3,TRBJ2-5
CASSQDGGARGTDTQYF,TGCGCCAGCAGCCAAGACGGCGGGGCTAGGGGCACAGATACGCAGTATTTT,.,.,TRBV4-3,TRBJ2-3
CASSGGRLTSGANVLTF,TGTGCCAGCAGTGGTGGCAGATTAACCTCTGGGGCCAACGTCCTGACTTTC,.,few,TRBV2,TRBJ2-6
CASSLLRTSYNEQFF,TGTGCCAGCAGCTTACTTCGGACTAGCTACAATGAGCAGTTCTTC,TRBD2,many,TRBV7-2,TRBJ2-1
CASSTRDRGRRNEQFF,TGTGCCAGTAGTACCCGGGACAGGGGGCGACGGAATGAGCAGTTCTTC,TRBD1,few,TRBV19,TRBJ2-1
CASSPPGDSGNTIYF,TGTGCCAGCAGTCCCCCCGGGGATTCTGGGAACACCATATATTTT,.,many,TRBV28,TRBJ1-3